This T cell receptor beta chain was sequenced during a study of blood T cell repertoires in COVID-19. Study details: Donors in the United States, Italy and Spain gave samples during acute or convalescent COVID-19. Nucleic acid was either cDNA or gDNA, and it came from T cells, B-cell-depleted T cells, or PBMCs.

The germline gives CDR1 ENHRY, CDR2 SYGVKD. The CDR3 has 14 residues. The V end lost 2 bases, the J end lost 2 bases, and 7 bases lay between the germline ends. Clones were read by immunoSEQ multiplex PCR, and TCRdb kept only the in-frame ones, dropping some. The sample consists of some 200,000 clones, 86% of them appearing once. This clone was detected only a few times. While infection was still active, Seattle patients were enrolled and then followed longitudinally. The sequence came from a woman aged 60-70 years with COVID-19, enrolled during active disease. The chain links TRBV10-3 to TRBJ1-5; D is uncertain. The specimen was peripheral blood. This CDR3 reads CAISELGGNQPQHF. The CDR3 nucleotides read TGTGCCATCAGTGAGCTGGGAGGCAATCAGCCCCAGCATTTT.